Listed below are T cell receptor beta chains from one sample, sequenced in a study of blood T cells in healthy people across ages. TCRdb re-analysed the 5' RACE reads in MiXCR, keeping a single row per CDR3 protein. The sample records 800,000 to 950,000 distinct CDR3 sequences, under 35% being singletons. The data also belong to a second study, concerning T cells of mothers and their children.

The sequencing sample was made of blood. The receptors originated from a woman between 40 and 55 years old in good health. Each CDR3 is given with its conserved first and last residue. Each record gives: V gene, D gene, J gene, clone size, CDR3 DNA, CDR3 protein. D genes are given only for firm matches. Clone size is given for some rows only: seen once, a few or many times, or a class if the clone is expanded.

>TRBV27|-|TRBJ2-7|-
TGTGCCAGCAGTTCCCACCTTTCTACCTACGAGCAGTACTTC
CASSSHLSTYEQYF
>TRBV29-1|-|TRBJ1-1|-
TGCAGCGTGGAGGACGGAGCGAACACTGAAGCTTTCTTT
CSVEDGANTEAFF
>TRBV7-3|TRBD2|TRBJ2-1|few
TGTGCCAGCAGCTCAATAGCGGGGGGGGCCTACAATGAGCAGTTCTTC
CASSSIAGGAYNEQFF
>TRBV7-6|TRBD2|TRBJ2-1|-
TGTGCCAGCAGCCCCCTTGGTCAGCGGGGGGACCAGTTCTTC
CASSPLGQRGDQFF
>TRBV6-7|TRBD1|TRBJ1-1|many
TGTGCCAGCAGTTACTCACAGGGGAGCACTGAAGCTTTCTTT
CASSYSQGSTEAFF
>TRBV11-1|-|TRBJ1-2|few
TGTGCCAGCAGCCGGTCAGGGTCGAGGGGCTACACCTTC
CASSRSGSRGYTF
>TRBV29-1|-|TRBJ1-5|few
TGCAGCGTATTCGCCACAGCTCAGCCCCAGCATTTT
CSVFATAQPQHF
>TRBV28|-|TRBJ2-3|few
TGTGCCAGCAGTTACTCGGGGAAAGATACGCAGTATTTT
CASSYSGKDTQYF
>TRBV11-2|-|TRBJ2-7|many
TGTGCCAGCAGCCCCCAACGACAGGCCACCTACGAGCAGTACTTC
CASSPQRQATYEQYF
>TRBV29-1|-|TRBJ1-1|-
TGCAGCGTCGCGGTCCCGGGACAACGGAGCGCCAGCACTGAAGCTTTCTTT
CSVAVPGQRSASTEAFF
>TRBV7-9|TRBD1|TRBJ1-2|many
TGCGCCAGCAGCTTGGTGGGACAGGGATTCGGCTACACCTTC
CASSLVGQGFGYTF
>TRBV7-9|-|TRBJ1-1|many
TGTGCCAGCAGCTCCCAGGGGAAGAACACTGAAGCTTTCTTT
CASSSQGKNTEAFF
>TRBV7-2|TRBD2|TRBJ2-7|-
TGTGCCAGCAGCCAGAGCCCCAGCGGGGGGGCCCTCGAGCAGTACTTC
CASSQSPSGGALEQYF
>TRBV4-1|-|TRBJ1-2|few
TGCACCAGCAGCCTACAGGAGACTGTTAACTATGGCTACACCTTC
CTSSLQETVNYGYTF
>TRBV5-1|-|TRBJ1-1|-
TGCGCCAGCAGCCTGGAAAAGATTTTCACTGAAGCTTTCTTT
CASSLEKIFTEAFF
>TRBV20-1|TRBD1|TRBJ2-5|many
TGCAGTGCTTCACTCTTGGGACAGGCTGCTGGGACCCAGTACTTC
CSASLLGQAAGTQYF
>TRBV7-9|-|TRBJ2-7|few
TGTGCCAGCAGCTTCGCGACTACCATTTACGAGCAGTACTTC
CASSFATTIYEQYF
>TRBV7-8|TRBD2|TRBJ2-5|few
TGTGCCAGCAGCCTATTACTAGCGGGGGGAGTGGAGACCCAGTACTTC
CASSLLLAGGVETQYF
>TRBV20-1|TRBD1|TRBJ1-4|-
TGCAGTGCGGGGACAGGGCTGGAGGAAAAACTGTTTTTT
CSAGTGLEEKLFF
>TRBV18|-|TRBJ2-1|-
TGTGCCAGCTCACCTAACCCGCGGGGGCAGTTCTTC
CASSPNPRGQFF
>TRBV7-2|-|TRBJ1-2|few
TGTGCCAGCAACAGGGAGGGCTATGGCTACACCTTC
CASNREGYGYTF
>TRBV7-9|-|TRBJ1-2|many
TGTGCCAGCAGCTTAGGGGGCACGGCATATGGCTACACCTTC
CASSLGGTAYGYTF
>TRBV4-3|TRBD1|TRBJ1-4|many
TGCGCCAGCAGCCAAGATCCCATTCGCCGGGACAGGGCAGAAAAACTGTTTTTT
CASSQDPIRRDRAEKLFF
>TRBV7-2|-|TRBJ2-1|many
TGTGCCAGCAGCTTAATCGATGAGCAGTTCTTC
CASSLIDEQFF
>TRBV18|TRBD1|TRBJ2-7|-
TGTGCCAGCTCACCGGGGCCGGGACAGGGACACAATGAGCAGTACTTC
CASSPGPGQGHNEQYF
>TRBV12-3/TRBV12-4|-|TRBJ1-2|many
TGTGCCAGCAGTGCACAGTATGGCTACACCTTC
CASSAQYGYTF
>TRBV3-1|-|TRBJ1-2|few
TGTGCCAGCAGCCAAGATAAGGGGGGTCACTATGGCTACACCTTC
CASSQDKGGHYGYTF
>TRBV7-3|-|TRBJ2-2|-
TGTGCCAGCAGCTTACTCGGGCCGGACACCGGGGAGCTGTTTTTT
CASSLLGPDTGELFF
>TRBV28|TRBD1|TRBJ2-6|-
TGTGCCAGCAGTTGGGACAGACACTCTGGGGCCAACGTCCTGACTTTC
CASSWDRHSGANVLTF
>TRBV12-3/TRBV12-4|TRBD1|TRBJ2-4|-
TGTGCCAGCAGTCCCTGGGACAGGCCGGGGGACATTCAGTACTTC
CASSPWDRPGDIQYF
>TRBV19|-|TRBJ1-5|few
TGTGCCAGTAGCCCCATGAGAGGGTCTGGCAATCAGCCCCAGCATTTT
CASSPMRGSGNQPQHF
>TRBV29-1|-|TRBJ1-1|few
TGCAGCGCCACCGCCCAATGGAACACTGAAGCTTTCTTT
CSATAQWNTEAFF
>TRBV28|-|TRBJ1-1|-
TGTGCCAGCAGTTTCCCGATCAGGAACACTGAAGCTTTCTTT
CASSFPIRNTEAFF
>TRBV12-3/TRBV12-4|-|TRBJ1-1|few
TGTGCCAGTACGGGCCTCTTGGGGCAGGACAATTTACGAGGGAACACTGAAGCTTTCTTT
CASTGLLGQDNLRGNTEAFF
>TRBV5-6|-|TRBJ1-2|-
TGTGCCGGCAGCTTATCAGCACGACGGGGCTACACCTTC
CAGSLSARRGYTF
>TRBV29-1|TRBD1|TRBJ2-1|-
TGCAGCGTTGAAAAACTCCACAGGGGGCTAATCTACAATGAGCAGTTCTTC
CSVEKLHRGLIYNEQFF
>TRBV28|TRBD2|TRBJ2-1|once
TGTGCCAGCCGCCGGGGCGGGACTAACTACAATGAGCAGTTCTTC
CASRRGGTNYNEQFF
>TRBV12-3/TRBV12-4|TRBD1|TRBJ1-1|-
TGTGCCAGCGCTCCCGGGACAGGGAAAAGAGGCGCTGAAGCTTTCTTT
CASAPGTGKRGAEAFF
>TRBV5-6|TRBD2|TRBJ2-3|many
TGTGCCAGCAGCTTGGTGGCACTAGCGGGGGGGTCAGATACGCAGTATTTT
CASSLVALAGGSDTQYF
>TRBV7-9|TRBD1|TRBJ2-7|-
TGTGCCAGCAGCCCCTGGACAGGGCCCTACGAGCAGTACTTC
CASSPWTGPYEQYF
>TRBV27|-|TRBJ1-5|-
TGTGCCAGCAGGAAGCACGGAGGCAATCAGCCCCAGCATTTT
CASRKHGGNQPQHF
>TRBV12-3/TRBV12-4|-|TRBJ2-7|many
TGTGCCAGCAGTCCGACGACTGACCTCGAGCAGTACTTC
CASSPTTDLEQYF
>TRBV20-1|TRBD1|TRBJ2-2|-
TGCAGTGGTGGACAGGGTTGGGCCGGGGAGCTGTTTTTT
CSGGQGWAGELFF
>TRBV5-4|-|TRBJ1-1|few
TGTGCCAGCAGCTTCTTAGCGAACACTGGAGCTTTCTTT
CASSFLANTGAFF
>TRBV25-1|TRBD1|TRBJ2-3|-
TGTGCCAGCAGTGATCAGGGGGCAACAGATACGCAGTATTTT
CASSDQGATDTQYF
>TRBV14|-|TRBJ2-1|once
TGTGCCAGCAGCCAAGAGTGGGGGATCCGCAATGAGCAGTTCTTC
CASSQEWGIRNEQFF
>TRBV7-3|-|TRBJ2-2|few
TGTGCCAGCAGCTTCAGTGGGGCAACCGGGGAGCTGTTTTTT
CASSFSGATGELFF
>TRBV3-1|-|TRBJ2-5|once
TGTGCCAGCGGCCAAGTTCAAGAGACCCAGTACTTC
CASGQVQETQYF
>TRBV27|-|TRBJ2-7|few
TGTGCCAGCAGTTTACAGGGGAGGAATTACGAGCAGTACTTC
CASSLQGRNYEQYF
>TRBV5-1|TRBD1|TRBJ2-2|once
TGCGCCGGCAGTCTGTACTACAGGGGAAACACCGGGGAGCTGTTTTTT
CAGSLYYRGNTGELFF
>TRBV28|TRBD1|TRBJ1-2|few
TGTGCCAGCAGTCCATTTCCCCGGGACAGGGATGGTAGTAAGATTGGCTACACCTTC
CASSPFPRDRDGSKIGYTF
>TRBV27|-|TRBJ1-2|many
TGTGCCAGCAGTTCCCAATTCTCCAGGGAAGGCTACACCTTC
CASSSQFSREGYTF
>TRBV7-9|TRBD2|TRBJ2-3|-
TGTGCCAGCAGCTTGCTGTCGGGCGGGGGGGATACGCAGTATTTT
CASSLLSGGGDTQYF
>TRBV5-1|-|TRBJ2-1|few
TGCGCCAGCAGCTTGGCGGGCTCCTACAATGGGCAGTTCTTC
CASSLAGSYNGQFF
>TRBV6-4|TRBD1|TRBJ2-3|few
TGTGCCAGCAGTGACACGACAGGGGGCGGGCAAGATACGCAGTATTTT
CASSDTTGGGQDTQYF
>TRBV5-1|-|TRBJ1-2|few
TGCGCCACCAGTGATACGGGGGCCGGAGATGGCTACACCTTC
CATSDTGAGDGYTF